The clone carrying this T cell receptor (beta chain) has only a few counts. Its antigen is still unknown. The data belong to a study of CD8 T cells in ankylosing spondylitis. General study results and limits: Reports of some motif variants in reactive arthritis synovial fluid and blood predate this one. Seemingly distinctive of ankylosing spondylitis blood was a TCR beta motif formed by eight highly homologous variants.

For TCR beta, libraries came from quantitative 5'-RACE with molecular barcodes. TCRdb processed the 5' RACE reads anew with MiXCR; each CDR3 protein has one entry. The sample yields 250,000 to 300,000 distinct CDR3 sequences, roughly 20% seen once. Source material: blood, either unsorted or a sorted T cell fraction (not recorded which). The sequence came from a male donor with ankylosing spondylitis or in good health (not recorded which).

CDR3 nucleotides: TGTGCCAGCAGCTTAAGCTGGGCTGAAACGCAGTATTTT. Residues: CASSLSWAETQYF. V is TRBV7-2 and J is TRBJ2-3; D is unresolved. This CDR3 contains 13 residues. CDR1 and CDR2 from the germline V gene are SGHTA and FQGNSA. V was trimmed by 2 bases and J by 9 bases, leaving 12 bases between them.